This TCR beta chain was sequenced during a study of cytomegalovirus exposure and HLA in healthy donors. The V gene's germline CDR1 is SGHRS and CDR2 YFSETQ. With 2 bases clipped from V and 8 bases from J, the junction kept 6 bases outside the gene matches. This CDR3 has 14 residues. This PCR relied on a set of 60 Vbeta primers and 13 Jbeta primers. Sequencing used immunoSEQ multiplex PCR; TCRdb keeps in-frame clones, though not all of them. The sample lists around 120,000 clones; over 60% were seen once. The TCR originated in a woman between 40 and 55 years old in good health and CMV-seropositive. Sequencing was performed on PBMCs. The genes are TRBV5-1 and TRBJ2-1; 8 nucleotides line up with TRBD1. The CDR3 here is CASSLGTGIYEQFF. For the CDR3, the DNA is TGCGCCAGCAGCTTAGGGACAGGCATCTATGAGCAGTTCTTC.